The 8 T cell receptor beta chains listed next were all sequenced from one sample in a study of regulatory T cells in long-lasting Graves disease. Investigators prepared the TCR beta libraries by applying iRepertoire HTBI primers and Arm-PCR of CDR3 regions. TCRdb re-called the multiplex PCR reads with MiXCR, one entry per CDR3 protein. The sample lists approximately 350,000 distinct CDR3 sequences, 16% occurring once. Time point specified: newly diagnosed GD, antithyroid drugs for less than 3 months. PBMC RNA served as the TCR library source. The same data also went into a second study, on T cells in Graves' hyperthyroidism and ophthalmopathy.

The sequences come from peripheral blood mononuclear cells (PBMCs), collected at new diagnosis, from a patient treated with antithyroid drugs. All receptors come from a man aged 35-49 years with Graves disease.

Comments on this clonotype: A far larger clone is a single base away, which makes a read error likely. The gene calls are TRBV2 and TRBJ2-3; D is uncertain. The J call could be wrong; TRBJ2-1 is a better fit for the DNA end. Per the germline V gene, CDR1 is SNHLY and CDR2 is FYNNEI. CDR3 length equals 12 residues. This CDR3 reads CANSKGGNEQFF. CDR3 sequence (DNA): TGTGCCAACTCCAAAGGTGGCAATGAGCAGTTCTTC.

This clonotype was recorded many times. J is TRBJ2-5 and V is TRBV7-2, with TRBD2 matching over 10 bases. V was clipped by 8 bases and J by 5 bases; unmatched bases: 5. CDR3 size: 13 residues. Germline assignment: CDR1 SGHTA and CDR2 FQGNSA. The CDR3 loop is CASCTSGDETQYF. CDR3 DNA sequence: TGTGCCAGCTGCACTAGCGGGGATGAGACCCAGTACTTC.

The chain joins TRBV12-3 or TRBV12-4 to TRBJ1-1, with D unresolved. This CDR3 is 12 amino acids long. Trimming shortened V by 6 bases and J by 2 bases, and 7 bases separated the two germline ends. This CDR3 reads CASRLYNTEAFF. CDR3 DNA sequence: TGTGCCAGCAGACTTTACAACACTGAAGCTTTCTTT.

As to this clonotype: Given a much more abundant clone one base away, this may be a read error. This chain joins TRBV2 and TRBJ1-1; no clear D gene. This CDR3 spans 15 amino acids. In germline, CDR1 is SNHLY, CDR2 FYNNEI. The DNA for the CDR3 is TGTGCCGGCAGTGATACTTATTATGAAAACACTGAAGCTTTCTTT. Encoded protein: CAGSDTYYENTEAFF.

This clonotype was observed a handful of times. A single base separates this from a much larger clone, so it may be a read error. CDR3 in amino acids: CASSRDRTYEQYF. The CDR3 bases are TGTGCCAGCAGCCGGGACAGAACCTACGAGCAGTACTTC. The chain links TRBV6-2 or TRBV6-3 to TRBJ2-7; 7 bases map to TRBD1. Germline V gene lookup returns CDR1 MNHEY and CDR2 SVGEGT. This CDR3 contains 13 residues. The V segment lost 6 bases and the J segment 2 bases; nucleotides outside the gene matches: 4.

This clonotype was seen more than once but under ten times. This sequence joins TRBV7-9 and TRBJ1-3; tentatively, D is TRBD1 (6 bases). Trimming pared 10 bases from V and 0 bases from J, leaving 13 bases between. The CDR3 extends over 14 amino acids. Per the germline V gene, CDR1 is SEHNR and CDR2 is FQNEAQ (reference sequence). The CDR3 nucleotides are TGTGCCATACGAGGGGGGAGCTCTGGAAACACCATATATTTT. Residues: CAIRGGSSGNTIYF.

This clonotype has a count of ten or more. This chain joins TRBV7-9 and TRBJ2-3; possible D gene TRBD1, 5 bases. Germline V lookup: CDR1 SEHNR, CDR2 FQNEAQ (reference sequence). The CDR3 spans 16 residues. The V gene lost 5 bases and the J gene lost 0 bases, with 15 bases spanning the gap. The CDR3 protein is CASSPLRGPSTDTQYF. In DNA, the CDR3 is TGTGCCAGCAGCCCACTTAGGGGTCCTAGCACAGATACGCAGTATTTT.

About this clonotype: The junction shows a germline mismatch at one end, possibly a read error. This chain uses TRBV2 with TRBJ1-4; D unresolved. Germline V gene sequence: CDR1 SNHLY, CDR2 FYNNEI. The CDR3 has 12 amino acids. The CDR3 protein is CASRQYNEKLLF. The CDR3 DNA reads as TGTGCCAGCAGACAGTATAATGAAAAACTGCTTTTT. The complete variable domain, with remaining parts taken from reference TRBV2 and TRBJ1-4, reads EPEVTQTPSHQVTQMGQEVILRCVPISNHLYFYWYRQILGQKVEFLVSFYNNEISEKSEIFDDQFSVERPDGSNFTLKIRSTKLEDSAMYFCASRQYNEKLLFGSGTQLSVL.